A selection of T cell receptor beta chains follows, all from one sample in a study of regulatory T cells in long-lasting Graves disease. TCRdb called the multiplex PCR reads again in MiXCR, with one record for every CDR3 protein. This sample has roughly 420,000 distinct CDR3 sequences, with 15% to 19% found just once. Sequenced here: peripheral blood mononuclear cells (PBMCs), sampled at new diagnosis, from a patient treated with antithyroid drugs. The origin of the receptors is a female donor with Graves disease. CDR3s include the opening cysteine and the closing phenylalanine or tryptophan. The D gene is left open where the match is weak. Some rows have no size entry. The others give once, few or many, or a class for an expanded clone.

abundance,v_gene,d_gene,j_gene,CDR3aa,CDR3nt
few,TRBV30,.,TRBJ2-5,CAWSGAALQETQYF,TGTGCCTGGAGTGGGGCGGCCCTTCAAGAGACCCAGTACTTC
many,TRBV28,.,TRBJ1-2,CASSTLTARGYTF,TGTGCCAGCAGTACCCTGACAGCAAGAGGCTACACCTTC
.,TRBV7-9,.,TRBJ2-7,CASSHSGSSYEQYF,TGTGCCAGCAGCCACTCCGGCAGCTCCTACGAGCAGTACTTC
.,TRBV12-3/TRBV12-4,.,TRBJ1-2,CASSPLVQLYGYTF,TGTGCCAGCAGCCCCCTGGTACAGCTCTATGGCTACACCTTC
many,TRBV7-6,TRBD2,TRBJ2-6,CASSFGREGANVLTF,TGTGCCAGCAGCTTCGGGAGGGAAGGGGCCAACGTCCTGACTTTC
many,TRBV10-3,.,TRBJ1-2,CAISGYRSTYGYTF,TGTGCCATCAGTGGATACAGGAGTACCTATGGCTACACCTTC
many,TRBV24-1,.,TRBJ2-1,CATSDGTGEDNEQFF,TGTGCCACCAGTGATGGGACCGGGGAAGACAATGAGCAGTTCTTC
many,TRBV20-1,.,TRBJ2-5,CSADPGVGNPQYF,TGCAGTGCCGATCCAGGGGTGGGAAATCCCCAGTACTTC
few,TRBV29-1,TRBD1,TRBJ2-7,CSVGTGEYEQYF,TGCAGCGTTGGGACAGGGGAATACGAGCAGTACTTC
.,TRBV12-3/TRBV12-4,.,TRBJ1-4,CASSLFGLDEKLFF,TGTGCCAGCAGTTTATTTGGCCTTGATGAAAAACTGTTTTTT
.,TRBV28,.,TRBJ2-7,CAIRTSSSYEQYF,TGTGCCATACGGACGTCGAGCTCCTACGAGCAGTACTTC
few,TRBV6-2/TRBV6-3,.,TRBJ2-1,CASSYSRDTLLYNEQFF,TGTGCCAGCAGTTACTCGCGGGACACGCTATTGTACAATGAGCAGTTCTTC
many,TRBV4-1,.,TRBJ2-1,CASSQGGGIWFF,TGCGCCAGCAGCCAAGGTGGGGGGATCTGGTTCTTC